This T cell receptor (beta chain) came from a study of OX40 agonist ivuxolimab in advanced cancers. Overall study: Three patients, one with hepatocellular carcinoma and two with cutaneous melanoma, responded partially. Whole-study results and caveats: Expanded clones were, on average, more numerous in CD8+ T cells than in CD4+. The 0.1-3.0 mg/kg partial responders had among the lowest clonal expansion.

Sequencing was performed with immunoSEQ multiplex PCR; in TCRdb, only in-frame clones are kept and a portion is missing. The sample has 65,000 to 85,000 clones; around 86% are singletons. This clone was recorded only once. Its antigen remains unidentified. Blood draws occurred at baseline, cycle 4 day 1, and cycle 7 day 1. This specimen consisted of CD4+ or CD8+ T cells sorted from blood, obtained in a trial of the OX40 agonist ivuxolimab. The sequence was collected from an adult with an advanced solid tumor such as melanoma, head and neck, liver or kidney cancer.

CDR3 DNA sequence: TGCGCCAGCAGCCACCTACCCCCGGGACAGAGCTCCTACGAGCAGTACTTC. It yields the protein CASSHLPPGQSSYEQYF. This chain joins TRBV5-1 and TRBJ2-7; 7 bases agree with TRBD1. Germline V gene data show CDR1 as SGHRS and CDR2 as YFSETQ. The CDR3 consists of 17 residues. Trimming removed 4 bases from V and 0 bases from J; junction bases left unmatched: 13.